The text below deals with one T cell receptor beta chain. Its antigen is currently unknown. These data come from a study of shared clonotypes between healthy human individuals. Overall study findings and caveats: Estimated richness values were generally larger in naive subsets than in memory subsets. Sequencing of the sorted subsets was shown by rarefaction to be incomplete despite large depth.

Trimming stripped 4 bases from V and 7 bases from J, with 18 bases between. Per the germline V gene, CDR1 is SQVTM and CDR2 is ANQGSEA. The CDR3 loop spans 14 amino acids. Assay runs were performed at deep level. Some clones are missing from TCRdb's copy, which holds only in-frame ones; the method was immunoSEQ multiplex PCR. The repertoire includes around 2.5 million clones, approximately 93% of them detected once, and approximately 0.37% sits in the top ten. The sample consisted of naive CD4+ T cells from PBMCs. Noted subset: CD45RA+ positively selected. The chain is built from TRBV29-1 and TRBJ2-3; D gene uncertain. The receptor's source is a man between 18 and 29 years old in good health. Some clones in this sample may be carry-over from other donors' samples. DNA for the CDR3: TGCAGCGTTGTTTGGCGACCGAGACGATATACGCAGTATTTT. Translating it yields CSVVWRPRRYTQYF.